This T cell receptor (beta chain) stems from a study of response to subunit inactivated influenza vaccine. The study's findings and limits: Authors suggested each seasonal influenza vaccination recruits few new T cells.

The CDR3 totals 16 residues. V was pared by 0 bases and J by 4 bases, with 3 bases of the junction left unmatched. Germline CDR1 is ENHRY and CDR2 is SYGVKD. MiXCR was run by TCRdb on the RT-PCR reads, yielding one entry per CDR3 protein. The sample carries about 780,000 distinct CDR3 sequences, roughly 20% recorded once. With respect to this clonotype: Its antigen is as yet unknown.

This TCR came from a man in his fifties or sixties who received an inactivated influenza vaccine. The starting material was PBMCs from blood, obtained 5 days after vaccination. This chain joins TRBV10-3 and TRBJ2-2, with 9 bases that match TRBD2. CDR3 sequence reads: CAISESPSGVTGELFF. The CDR3 coding sequence is TGTGCCATCAGTGAGTCTCCTAGCGGGGTCACCGGGGAGCTGTTTTTT.